The clone carrying this T cell receptor (beta chain) was observed at least ten times. This entry is derived from a study of blood T cells in healthy people across ages. A sample-barcoded 5' primer and a J-beta primer mix were used in a second PCR of about 7 to 12 cycles. TCRdb independently ran MiXCR on the 5' RACE reads; one entry per CDR3 protein. The sample has about 840,000 distinct CDR3 sequences, just under 30% seen once. V gave up 7 bases and J gave up 7 bases; unmatched junction bases: 15. CDR3 length equals 15 residues. The germline CDR1 and CDR2 sequences are SQVTM and ANQGSEA. In addition, the sample was reused for a study of T cells of mothers and their children. In that study: Extracted RNA, in its entirety, went into cDNA synthesis at about 1.5 ug per 15 ul.

The sequence was collected from a woman aged 40 to 50 in good health. The V gene is TRBV29-1, the J gene TRBJ2-5; 10 positions agree with TRBD2. Sample: blood. The CDR3 here is CSARLEAGGRATQYF. CDR3 DNA: TGCAGCGCCCGACTAGAAGCGGGGGGGCGCGCGACCCAGTACTTC.